A selection of T cell receptor beta chains follows, all from one sample in a study of blood T cells in healthy people across ages. TCRdb re-derived calls from the 5' RACE reads in MiXCR, one entry per CDR3 protein. The sample has approximately 1,700,000 distinct CDR3 sequences, roughly two fifths seen once. The sequencing input was blood. All receptors derive from a human donor in good health. The CDR3 runs from the conserved cysteine through the conserved F or W. D genes are given only for firm matches. The size of a clone is reported for some rows only, either as once, few or many, or as a class for expanded clones.

d_call j_call clone_size v_call cdr3_nt cdr3_aa
NA TRBJ2-5 NA TRBV6-6 TGTGCCAGCAGTTACGACTCAGAGACCCAGTACTTC CASSYDSETQYF
NA TRBJ2-1 few TRBV5-1 TGCGCCAGCAGCTCACAGGGTTCCGATGAGCAGTTCTTC CASSSQGSDEQFF
TRBD2 TRBJ2-1 NA TRBV3-1 TGTGCCAGCAGCCACGAGCGGGGGGGTCTGAACTACTTTACCTACAATGAGCAGTTCTTC CASSHERGGLNYFTYNEQFF
NA TRBJ2-3 few TRBV5-5 TGTGCCAGCAGCTTATTCCAGACCGGCACAGATACGCAGTATTTT CASSLFQTGTDTQYF
NA TRBJ2-6 many TRBV29-1 TGCAGCGTTGATGGTTCTGGGGCCAACGTCCTGACTTTC CSVDGSGANVLTF
NA TRBJ1-2 NA TRBV7-9 TGTGCCAGCAGCTTTTACCTAGTAGGATCCTATGGCTACACCTTC CASSFYLVGSYGYTF
NA TRBJ2-3 NA TRBV10-3 TGTGCCATCCAGAGGGGGAGCACAGATACGCAGTATTTT CAIQRGSTDTQYF
NA TRBJ2-1 NA TRBV6-4 TGTGCCAGCAGTGAAGTGGGGATGCTAGCAGGGGGGGAGCAGTTCTTC CASSEVGMLAGGEQFF
NA TRBJ1-2 few TRBV4-3 TGCGCCAGCAGCCAAGATTTGGGCGGATTTGGTCATGGCTACACCTTC CASSQDLGGFGHGYTF
TRBD1 TRBJ2-1 few TRBV29-1 TGCAGCGTTCGCCGGACAGGGGAGGGTGAGCAGTTCTTC CSVRRTGEGEQFF
TRBD2 TRBJ2-1 few TRBV20-1 TGCAGTGCTATAGCTAGCGGGGGGTTAACCTACAATGAGCAGTTCTTC CSAIASGGLTYNEQFF
NA TRBJ1-6 NA TRBV2 TGTGCCAGCAAGAACGGCCGAAACAATTCACCCCTCCACTTT CASKNGRNNSPLHF